This T cell receptor beta chain was observed in a study of blood T cells in healthy people across ages. Background on the study: Per two T cells, template switching captured roughly one barcoded beta molecule.

Then a second PCR, running roughly 7 to 11 cycles, was carried out with a sample-barcoded 5' primer and a J-beta primer mix. A single record per CDR3 protein comes from TCRdb applying MiXCR to the 5' RACE reads. The table records around 1,900,000 distinct CDR3 sequences, around 42% of them present only once. Each sample yielded at least 5 micrograms of PBMC total RNA. Notes on the study in general: Versus aged donors, long-lived donors had higher diversity and more naive CD4+ cells.

The germline V and J ends were trimmed by 2 bases and 0 bases, with 11 bases remaining between them. Per germline, CDR1 SGHVS and CDR2 FQNEAQ. The CDR3 consists of 16 residues. This clonotype was seen only a few times. Its antigen is undetermined. The chain uses TRBV7-8 and TRBJ2-4; the D gene is possibly TRBD1 (5 bases). Sequenced input: blood. This receptor was obtained from a human donor in good health. DNA of the CDR3: TGTGCCAGCAGCTTATCAGGGCGGTCAGCCAAAAACATTCAGTACTTC. Translated, it gives CASSLSGRSAKNIQYF.